This passage covers 31 T cell receptor beta chains from one sample sequenced in a study of T cells in Graves' hyperthyroidism and ophthalmopathy. The TCR beta CDR3 regions underwent amplification using RNA transcripts as the source. With the HTBI primer set, the TCR CDR3 went through a first round of RT-PCR. TCRdb processed the multiplex PCR reads anew with MiXCR; each CDR3 protein has one entry. This table has about 700,000 distinct CDR3 sequences, about 14% appearing once. Sequences were obtained from blood. All receptors derive from a woman younger than 30 with Graves' hyperthyroidism.

On this clonotype: This could be a read error, since a much larger clone is one nucleotide away. V usage is TRBV7-9 and J usage is TRBJ2-7; 8 bases are a match to TRBD1. J lost 0 bases, V lost 10 bases, and 11 bases had no gene match. Germline-derived CDR1 and CDR2 are SEHNR and FQNEAQ (reference sequence). This CDR3 is built from 15 residues. The CDR3 nucleotides are TGTGCCACAAATTACAGGGGGGTGAGCTCCTACGAGCAGTACTTC. Translating gives CATNYRGVSSYEQYF.

This clonotype was observed a few times. This chain joins TRBV20-1 and TRBJ2-3; D unclear. This CDR3 has 15 residues. Trimming stripped 5 bases from V and 3 bases from J, with 18 bases between. Looked up from germline, CDR1 is DFQATT and CDR2 is SNEGSKA (reference sequence). The chain's CDR3 is CSAPPPMDLTDTQYF. The CDR3 region has the DNA TGCAGTGCTCCCCCCCCTATGGACCTTACAGATACGCAGTATTTT.

The CDR3 is CAGCRKAGAQETQYF. For the CDR3, the DNA is TGTGCTGGCTGCCGGAAAGCAGGGGCCCAAGAGACCCAGTACTTC. The rearrangement joins TRBV6-1 to TRBJ2-5; D is perhaps TRBD1 (6 bases). From germline, CDR1 is MNHNS and CDR2 SASEGT. There are 15 residues in the CDR3.

This clonotype turned up a few times. The chain uses TRBV10-1 and TRBJ2-1; 14 positions agree with TRBD2. The CDR3 length is 17 residues. Germline assignment: CDR1 WNHNN and CDR2 SYGVQD (reference sequence). Trimming at V came to 2 bases and at J to 6 bases, leaving 6 bases not matched to a gene. The CDR3 spells CASSELGTSGSFNEQFF. The CDR3 DNA reads TGCGCCAGCAGTGAGCTTGGGACTAGCGGGAGTTTCAATGAGCAGTTCTTC.

This clonotype was observed many times. V gene TRBV27 combines with J gene TRBJ2-1; D is possibly TRBD1 (6 bases). Trimming stripped 4 bases from V and 9 bases from J, with 19 bases between. The CDR3 consists of 15 residues. Germline CDR1 reads MNHEY; CDR2 reads SMNVEV (reference sequence). Written as DNA, the CDR3 is TGTGCCAGCAGTTCTCGCCTACTACTAGGGGGTGAGCAGTTCTTC. Amino acid sequence: CASSSRLLLGGEQFF.

This clonotype was seen at least ten times. The chain recombines TRBV6-1 with TRBJ2-3; D not certain. Trimming cost V 5 bases and J 2 bases, with 8 bases left between them. This CDR3 has 13 amino acids. Germline V gene lookup returns CDR1 MNHNS and CDR2 SASEGT. The CDR3 here is CASSYTPTDTQYF. The CDR3 DNA is TGTGCCAGCAGTTACACCCCCACAGATACGCAGTATTTT.

This clonotype appeared many times. The CDR3 protein is CAWDFTNTEAFF. Written as DNA, the CDR3 is TGTGCCTGGGACTTCACGAACACTGAAGCTTTCTTT. The V gene is TRBV30, the J gene TRBJ1-1; no definite D call. Per the germline V gene, CDR1 is GTSNPN and CDR2 is SVGIG (reference sequence). V lost 5 bases to trimming and J lost 1 base, with 8 bases between them. The CDR3 runs to 12 residues. The full variable domain, in which reference TRBV30 and TRBJ1-1 provide the parts outside the CDR3, is SQTIHQWPATLVQPVGSPLSLECTVEGTSNPNLYWYRQAAGRGLQLLFYSVGIGQISSEVPQNLSASRPQDRQFILSSKKLLLSDSGFYLCAWDFTNTEAFFGQGTRLTVV.

This clonotype was counted a few times. The chain is built from TRBV20-1 and TRBJ2-3; D is unresolved. Germline-derived CDR1 and CDR2 are DFQATT and SNEGSKA (reference sequence). Deletions cut 0 bases from V and 4 bases from J, with 17 bases between. The CDR3 sequence is 16 residues long. Here the CDR3 DNA reads TGCAGTGCTAGAGATTTTCGCCTAAACCTCGCAGATACGCAGTATTTT. Its translation: CSARDFRLNLADTQYF.

This clonotype showed up many times. The rearrangement joins TRBV6-1 to TRBJ2-7; a possible D gene is TRBD1 (6 bases). Per the germline V gene, CDR1 is MNHNS and CDR2 is SASEGT. Trimming took off 3 bases at V and 3 bases at J, with 21 bases between the two ends. CDR3 length: 17 amino acids. In DNA form, the CDR3 reads TGTGCCAGCAGTGACAGCGACAGGTTCGAGATGTTCTACGAGCAGTACTTC. Encoded protein: CASSDSDRFEMFYEQYF.

The chain recombines TRBV5-8 with TRBJ1-2; no clear D gene. The CDR3 is made up of 13 amino acids. Germline V lookup: CDR1 SGHTS, CDR2 YDEGEE. Trimming took 5 bases from V and 4 from J, leaving 12 bases between them. The CDR3 DNA reads as TGTGCCAGCAGTTTGACACGCATCTATGGCTACACCTTC. This encodes CASSLTRIYGYTF.

The chain carries TRBV29-1 and TRBJ2-7; unclear D gene. The CDR3 length is 14 residues. V was trimmed by 5 bases and J by 0 bases, leaving 14 bases between them. Per the germline V gene, CDR1 is SQVTM and CDR2 is ANQGSEA. The CDR3 loop is CSVTPGLSSYEQYF. The CDR3 coding sequence is TGCAGCGTTACTCCGGGCCTGAGCTCCTACGAGCAGTACTTC.

This clonotype was counted between two and nine times. The J gene is TRBJ2-7, the V gene TRBV13; D is perhaps TRBD1 or TRBD2 (5 bases each). Trimming left V 4 bases short and J 5 bases short, with 24 bases between. The germline gives CDR1 PRHDT, CDR2 FYEKMQ (reference sequence). CDR3 length: 17 amino acids. The CDR3 DNA follows: TGTGCCAGCAGCTCCAGTTTGAAAGGGGCGGGTAGCGACGAGCAGTACTTC. Encoded protein: CASSSSLKGAGSDEQYF. The complete variable domain, with remaining parts taken from reference TRBV13 and TRBJ2-7, reads AAGVIQSPRHLIKEKRETATLKCYPIPRHDTVYWYQQGPGQDPQFLISFYEKMQSDKGSIPDRFSAQQFSDYHSELNMSSLELGDSALYFCASSSSLKGAGSDEQYFGPGTRLTVT.

The sample holds many counts of this clonotype. This rearrangement joins TRBV12-3 or TRBV12-4 to TRBJ1-5; D is perhaps TRBD1 (6 bases). The ends were cut back, 5 bases at V and 0 bases at J, with 14 bases in the middle. The CDR3 is 16 residues long. CDR3 protein: CASSPPGANSNQPQHF. In DNA form, the CDR3 reads TGTGCCAGCAGTCCCCCGGGGGCAAATAGCAATCAGCCCCAGCATTTT.

This clonotype has only a few counts. The chain links TRBV30 to TRBJ1-5; D perhaps matches TRBD1 (5 bases). The V gene lost 2 bases and the J gene lost 1 base, with 9 bases spanning the gap. The CDR3 is made up of 14 amino acids. Germline CDR1 GTSNPN, CDR2 SVGIG (reference sequence). DNA for the CDR3: TGTGCCTGGAGTCAGGGATCGAGCAATCAGCCCCAGCATTTT. Translation: CAWSQGSSNQPQHF.

This clonotype was recorded many times. The rearrangement links TRBV6-1 to TRBJ2-1; 10 positions agree with TRBD2. The germline gives CDR1 MNHNS, CDR2 SASEGT. The CDR3 is made up of 14 amino acids. After removal of 3 bases from V and 9 bases from J, the junction contained 5 bases not matched to a gene. Here the CDR3 reads CASSERTSGSEQFF. CDR3 sequence (DNA): TGTGCCAGCAGTGAGCGGACTAGCGGATCTGAGCAGTTCTTC.

This clonotype has ten or more counts. The gene calls are TRBV12-3 or TRBV12-4 and TRBJ1-5; no reliable D call. Trimming took off 6 bases at V and 0 bases at J, with 12 bases between the two ends. This CDR3 is 15 amino acids long. CDR3 in DNA: TGTGCCAGCAGCCCGACACCTTATAGCAATCAGCCCCAGCATTTT. It specifies CASSPTPYSNQPQHF.

As regards this clonotype: A read error may explain this, as a much larger clone is one base away. V usage is TRBV4-1 and J usage is TRBJ2-1; TRBD2 might be the D (5 bases). From germline, CDR1 is MGHRA and CDR2 YSYEKL. The CDR3 runs to 17 residues. The CDR3 bases are TGCGCCAGCAGCCAAAAGCCGGCGGGCAGCTCCCACAATGAGCAGTTCTTC. Its protein is CASSQKPAGSSHNEQFF.

This clonotype was found a few times. The V call is TRBV13, the J call TRBJ2-7; D call uncertain. This CDR3 contains 14 residues. Trimming took 3 bases from V and 0 from J, leaving 9 bases between them. CDR1 and CDR2 (germline): PRHDT, FYEKMQ (reference sequence). DNA for the CDR3: TGTGCCAGCAGCTTCCTCGGTATCTCCTACGAGCAGTACTTC. Translating it yields CASSFLGISYEQYF.

Many counts were recorded for this clonotype. The chain combines TRBV6-1 with TRBJ2-5; D not certain. There are 12 residues in the CDR3. Deletions cut 6 bases from V and 5 bases from J, with 10 bases between. Germline CDR1 MNHNS, CDR2 SASEGT. DNA for the CDR3: TGTGCCAGCAGAAGATTGAGGGAGACCCAGTACTTC. Amino acids: CASRRLRETQYF.

This clonotype was counted ten times or more. This chain joins TRBV18 and TRBJ2-1, with D perhaps TRBD2 (5 bases). This CDR3 contains 12 residues. Germline CDR1 and CDR2: KGHSH and LQKENI. V gave up 2 bases and J gave up 10 bases, with 9 bases separating them. The CDR3 here is CASSPDRGEQFF. The CDR3 nucleotides are TGTGCCAGCTCACCAGATCGAGGGGAGCAGTTCTTC. The whole variable domain, remainder taken from reference TRBV18 and TRBJ2-1, is NAGVMQNPRHLVRRRGQEARLRCSPMKGHSHVYWYRQLPEEGLKFMVYLQKENIIDESGMPKERFSAEFPKEGPSILRIQQVVRGDSAAYFCASSPDRGEQFFGPGTRLTVL.

This clonotype came up many times. The gene calls are TRBV13 and TRBJ1-1; no clear D. The CDR3 has 14 residues. Per germline, CDR1 PRHDT and CDR2 FYEKMQ (reference sequence). V lost 5 bases and J 4 bases, leaving 14 bases between the germline ends. In DNA form, the CDR3 reads TGTGCCAGCAGCCCACCCGAGGGTCCCACTGAAGCTTTCTTT. It codes for CASSPPEGPTEAFF.

The chain has TRBV5-6 and TRBJ2-1, with 7 nucleotides matching TRBD2. The CDR3 spans 15 residues. With V trimmed by 3 bases and J by 5 bases, 8 bases remained unmatched. CDR1 is SGHDT, CDR2 YYEEEE, per germline. CDR3 nucleotides: TGTGCCAGCAGCTACCGCGGGAGTCCAGACAATGAGCAGTTCTTC. This gives the protein CASSYRGSPDNEQFF.

The chain links TRBV29-1 to TRBJ1-1; D is unclear. The CDR3 spans 14 residues. Germline V lookup: CDR1 SQVTM, CDR2 ANQGSEA. Trimming shortened V by 6 bases and J by 0 bases, and 14 bases separated the two germline ends. The CDR3 coding sequence is TGCAGCGTCGCCAGGCCGACCATGAACACTGAAGCTTTCTTT. This translates into CSVARPTMNTEAFF. Based on the CDR3 plus reference TRBV29-1 and TRBJ1-1, the full variable domain is SAVISQKPSRDICQRGTSLTIQCQVDSQVTMMFWYRQQPGQSLTLIATANQGSEATYESGFVIDKFPISRPNLTFSTLTVSNMSPEDSSIYLCSVARPTMNTEAFFGQGTRLTVV.

This clonotype was counted ten times or more. The genes are TRBV18 and TRBJ2-4; D call uncertain. Germline V gene data show CDR1 as KGHSH and CDR2 as LQKENI. V lost 2 bases and J 9 bases, leaving 14 bases between the germline ends. CDR3 length: 14 amino acids. Here the CDR3 DNA reads TGTGCCAGCTCACCAGGTTTCGACATCGGCATTCAGTACTTC. Its translation is CASSPGFDIGIQYF.

This clonotype was observed at least ten times. CDR3 nucleotides: TGTGCCAGCAGCTACCGAGACTACGAGCAGTACTTC. Its protein is CASSYRDYEQYF. The V and J genes are TRBV12-3 or TRBV12-4 and TRBJ2-7; D gene unclear. Trimming stripped 6 bases from V and 3 bases from J, with 9 bases between. The CDR3 loop spans 12 amino acids.

The chain employs TRBV27 and TRBJ1-2, with a tentative D call TRBD1 (6 bases). Germline V gene lookup returns CDR1 MNHEY and CDR2 SMNVEV (reference sequence). CDR3 length: 15 residues. V lost 6 bases, J lost 5 bases, and 19 bases lay in between. In DNA, the CDR3 is TGTGCCAGCAGCCGGGGGGCAGGCGGATGGTATGGCTACACCTTC. Amino acids: CASSRGAGGWYGYTF.

The chain is built from TRBV19 and TRBJ1-1; D remains unclear. CDR1 and CDR2 from the germline V gene are LNHDA and SQIVND (reference sequence). The CDR3 totals 14 residues. The V gene lost 4 bases and the J gene lost 0 bases, with 9 bases spanning the gap. CDR3 nucleotide sequence: TGTGCCAGTAGTACTGGACCTTTGAACACTGAAGCTTTCTTT. Its translation: CASSTGPLNTEAFF.

This clonotype appeared many times. The V gene is TRBV4-1, the J gene TRBJ2-5; D possibly corresponds to TRBD1 (5 bases). CDR3 length: 16 residues. V shed 0 bases and J shed 0 bases, with 11 bases lying between them. The germline V gene has CDR1 MGHRA and CDR2 YSYEKL. The CDR3: CASSQEQAWYQETQYF. The CDR3 bases are TGCGCCAGCAGCCAAGAACAGGCTTGGTACCAAGAGACCCAGTACTTC.

This clonotype was picked up many times. The chain is built from TRBV12-3 or TRBV12-4 and TRBJ2-6; D not certain. This CDR3 comprises 18 residues. Trimming took off 3 bases at V and 1 base at J, with 16 bases between the two ends. CDR3 region: CASSFFPDFPSGANVLTF. The DNA for the CDR3 is TGTGCCAGCAGTTTTTTTCCGGATTTCCCGTCTGGGGCCAACGTCCTGACTTTC.

This chain uses TRBV2 with TRBJ2-5; 10 nucleotides match TRBD2. V was pared by 6 bases and J by 5 bases, with 6 bases of the junction left unmatched. CDR1 is SNHLY, CDR2 FYNNEI, per germline. The CDR3 sequence is 14 residues long. Here the CDR3 reads CASRASGSSETQYF. In DNA form, the CDR3 reads TGTGCCAGCAGAGCTAGCGGGAGTAGTGAGACCCAGTACTTC.

The table lists this clonotype with many counts. V usage is TRBV5-1 and J usage is TRBJ2-7, with D perhaps matching TRBD1 (6 bases). V lost 3 bases to trimming and J lost 0 bases, with 13 bases between them. Germline V gene lookup returns CDR1 SGHRS and CDR2 YFSETQ. This CDR3 region has 15 residues. The CDR3 nucleotides are TGCGCCAGCAGCTGGGGTTCAGGGGACTCCTACGAGCAGTACTTC. It yields the protein CASSWGSGDSYEQYF.